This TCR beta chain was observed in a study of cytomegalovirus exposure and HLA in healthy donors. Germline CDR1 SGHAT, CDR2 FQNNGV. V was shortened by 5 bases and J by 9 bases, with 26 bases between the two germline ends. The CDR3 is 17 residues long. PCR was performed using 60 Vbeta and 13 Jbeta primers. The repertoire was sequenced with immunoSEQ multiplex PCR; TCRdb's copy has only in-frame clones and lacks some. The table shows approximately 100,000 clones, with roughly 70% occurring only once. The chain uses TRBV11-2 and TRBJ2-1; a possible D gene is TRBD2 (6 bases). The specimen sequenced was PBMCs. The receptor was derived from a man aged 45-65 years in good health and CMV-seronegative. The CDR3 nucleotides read TGTGCCAGCAGCCCCCAGAACATGGTGGGAGGAACCGCTGAGCAGTTCTTC. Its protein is CASSPQNMVGGTAEQFF.